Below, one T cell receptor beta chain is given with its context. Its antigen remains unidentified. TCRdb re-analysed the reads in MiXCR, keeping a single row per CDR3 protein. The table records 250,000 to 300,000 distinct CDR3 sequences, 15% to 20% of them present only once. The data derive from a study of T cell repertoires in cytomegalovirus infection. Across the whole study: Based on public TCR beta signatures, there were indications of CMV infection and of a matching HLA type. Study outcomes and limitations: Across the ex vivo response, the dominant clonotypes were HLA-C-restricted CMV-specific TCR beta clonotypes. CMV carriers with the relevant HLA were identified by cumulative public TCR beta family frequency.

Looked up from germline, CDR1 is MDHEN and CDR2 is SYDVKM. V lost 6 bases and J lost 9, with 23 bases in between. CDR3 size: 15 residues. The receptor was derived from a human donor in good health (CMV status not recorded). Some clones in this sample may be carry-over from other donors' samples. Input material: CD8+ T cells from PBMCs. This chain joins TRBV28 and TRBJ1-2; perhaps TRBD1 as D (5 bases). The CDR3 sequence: CASRKTWGNIYRYTF. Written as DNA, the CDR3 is TGTGCCAGCAGGAAAACCTGGGGGAATATATATCGCTACACCTTC.